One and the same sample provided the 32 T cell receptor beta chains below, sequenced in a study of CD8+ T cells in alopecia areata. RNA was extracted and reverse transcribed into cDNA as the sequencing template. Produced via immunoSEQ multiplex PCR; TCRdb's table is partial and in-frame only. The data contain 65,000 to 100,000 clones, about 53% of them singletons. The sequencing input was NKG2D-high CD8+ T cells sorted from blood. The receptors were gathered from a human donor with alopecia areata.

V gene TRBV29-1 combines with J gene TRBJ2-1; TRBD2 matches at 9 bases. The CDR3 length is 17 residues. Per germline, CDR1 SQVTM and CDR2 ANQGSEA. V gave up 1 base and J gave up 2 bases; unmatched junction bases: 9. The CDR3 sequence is CSVEAPLAGYPYNEQFF. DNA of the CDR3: TGCAGCGTTGAAGCCCCCCTAGCGGGGTACCCCTACAATGAGCAGTTCTTC.

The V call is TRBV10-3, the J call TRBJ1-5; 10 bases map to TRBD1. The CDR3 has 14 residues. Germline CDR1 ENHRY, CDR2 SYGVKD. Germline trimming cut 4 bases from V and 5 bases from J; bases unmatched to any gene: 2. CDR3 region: CAISATGGDQPQHF. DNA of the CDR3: TGTGCCATCAGTGCGACAGGGGGCGATCAGCCCCAGCATTTT.

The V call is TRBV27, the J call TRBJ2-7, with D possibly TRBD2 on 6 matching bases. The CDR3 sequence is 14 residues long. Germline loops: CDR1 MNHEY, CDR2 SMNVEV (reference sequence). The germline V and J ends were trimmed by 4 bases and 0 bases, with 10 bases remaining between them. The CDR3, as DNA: TGTGCCAGCAGTTCGCGCGGGGTCTCCTACGAGCAGTACTTC. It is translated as CASSSRGVSYEQYF.

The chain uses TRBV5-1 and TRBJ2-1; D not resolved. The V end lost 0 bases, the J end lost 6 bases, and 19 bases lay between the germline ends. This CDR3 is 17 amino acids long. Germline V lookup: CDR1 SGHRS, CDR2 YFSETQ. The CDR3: CASSLDRDQTRSNEQFF. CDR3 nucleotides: TGCGCCAGCAGCTTGGATCGTGATCAGACGCGCTCCAATGAGCAGTTCTTC.

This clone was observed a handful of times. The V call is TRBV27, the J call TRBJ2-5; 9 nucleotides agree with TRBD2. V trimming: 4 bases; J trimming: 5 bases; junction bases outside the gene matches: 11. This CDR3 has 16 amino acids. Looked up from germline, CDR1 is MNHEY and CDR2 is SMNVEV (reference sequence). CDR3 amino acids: CASSYGTSQKGETQYF. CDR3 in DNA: TGTGCCAGCAGTTATGGGACTAGCCAAAAGGGGGAGACCCAGTACTTC.

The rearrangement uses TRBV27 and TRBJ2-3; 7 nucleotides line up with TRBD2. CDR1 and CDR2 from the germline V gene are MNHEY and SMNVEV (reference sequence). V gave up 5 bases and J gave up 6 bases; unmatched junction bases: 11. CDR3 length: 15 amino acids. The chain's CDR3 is CASSILAPRRDTQYF. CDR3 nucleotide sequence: TGTGCCAGCAGTATACTAGCGCCCAGGCGGGATACGCAGTATTTT.

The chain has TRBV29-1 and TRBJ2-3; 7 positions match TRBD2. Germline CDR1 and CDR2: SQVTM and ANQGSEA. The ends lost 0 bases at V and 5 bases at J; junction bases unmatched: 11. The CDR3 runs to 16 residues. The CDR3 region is CSVEDWLAGARDTQYF. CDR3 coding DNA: TGCAGCGTTGAAGATTGGTTGGCGGGAGCCAGAGATACGCAGTATTTT.

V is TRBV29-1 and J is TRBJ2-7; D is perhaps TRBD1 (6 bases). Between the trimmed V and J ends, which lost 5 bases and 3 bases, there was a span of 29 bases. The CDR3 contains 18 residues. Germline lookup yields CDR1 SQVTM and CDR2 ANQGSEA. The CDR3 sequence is CSVYQETGESKGSYEQYF. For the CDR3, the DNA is TGCAGCGTTTACCAGGAGACAGGAGAATCAAAGGGAAGCTACGAGCAGTACTTC.

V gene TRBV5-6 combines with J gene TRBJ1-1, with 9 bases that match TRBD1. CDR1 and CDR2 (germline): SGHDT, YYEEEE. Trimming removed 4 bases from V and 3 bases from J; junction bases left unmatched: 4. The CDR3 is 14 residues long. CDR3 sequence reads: CASSAYRGHTEAFF. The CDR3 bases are TGTGCCAGCAGCGCGTACAGGGGGCACACTGAAGCTTTCTTT.

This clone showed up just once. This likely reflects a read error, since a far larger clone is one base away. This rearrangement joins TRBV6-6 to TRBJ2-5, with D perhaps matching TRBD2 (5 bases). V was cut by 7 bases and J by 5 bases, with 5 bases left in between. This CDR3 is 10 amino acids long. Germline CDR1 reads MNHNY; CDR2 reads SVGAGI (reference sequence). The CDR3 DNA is TGTGCCAGCACGGGGGAGACCCAGTACTTC. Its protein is CASTGETQYF.

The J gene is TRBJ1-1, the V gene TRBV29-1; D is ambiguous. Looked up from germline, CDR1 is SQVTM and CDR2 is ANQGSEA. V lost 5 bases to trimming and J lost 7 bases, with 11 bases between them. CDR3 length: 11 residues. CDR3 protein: CSVLAGSEAFF. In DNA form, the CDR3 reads TGCAGCGTTCTGGCGGGGAGTGAAGCTTTCTTT.

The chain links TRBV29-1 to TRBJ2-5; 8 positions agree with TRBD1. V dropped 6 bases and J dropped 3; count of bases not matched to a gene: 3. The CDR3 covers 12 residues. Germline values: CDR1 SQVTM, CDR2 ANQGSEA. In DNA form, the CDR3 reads TGCAGCGTCGGACAGGGCGAAGAGACCCAGTACTTC. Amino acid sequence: CSVGQGEETQYF.

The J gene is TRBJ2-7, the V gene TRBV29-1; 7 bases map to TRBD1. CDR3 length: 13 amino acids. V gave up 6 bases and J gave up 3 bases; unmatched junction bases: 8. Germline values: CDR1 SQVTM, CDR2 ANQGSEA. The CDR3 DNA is TGCAGCGTACAGGGGACAGAGTACTACGAGCAGTACTTC. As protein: CSVQGTEYYEQYF.

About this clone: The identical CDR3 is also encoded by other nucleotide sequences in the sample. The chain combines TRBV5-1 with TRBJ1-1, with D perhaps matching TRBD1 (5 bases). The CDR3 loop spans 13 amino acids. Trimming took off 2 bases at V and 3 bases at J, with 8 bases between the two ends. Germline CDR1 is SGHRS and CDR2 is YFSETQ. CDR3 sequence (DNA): TGCGCCAGCAGCTTTGAAGGGGACACTGAAGCTTTCTTT. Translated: CASSFEGDTEAFF. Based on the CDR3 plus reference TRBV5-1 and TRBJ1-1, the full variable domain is KAGVTQTPRYLIKTRGQQVTLSCSPISGHRSVSWYQQTPGQGLQFLFEYFSETQRNKGNFPGRFSGRQFSNSRSEMNVSTLELGDSALYLCASSFEGDTEAFFGQGTRLTVV.

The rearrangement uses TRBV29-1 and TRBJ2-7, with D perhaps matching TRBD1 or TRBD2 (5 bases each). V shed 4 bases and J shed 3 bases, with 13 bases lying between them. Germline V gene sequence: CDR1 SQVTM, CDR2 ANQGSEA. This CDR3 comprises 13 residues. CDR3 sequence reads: CSVVGTGIYEQYF. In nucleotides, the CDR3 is TGCAGCGTTGTCGGGACGGGGATCTACGAGCAGTACTTC.

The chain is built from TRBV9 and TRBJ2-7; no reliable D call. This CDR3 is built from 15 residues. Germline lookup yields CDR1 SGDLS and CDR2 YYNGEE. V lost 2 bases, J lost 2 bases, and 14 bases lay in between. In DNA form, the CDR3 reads TGTGCCAGCAGCGTGGCCCTCTGGGCTACCTACGAGCAGTACTTC. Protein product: CASSVALWATYEQYF.

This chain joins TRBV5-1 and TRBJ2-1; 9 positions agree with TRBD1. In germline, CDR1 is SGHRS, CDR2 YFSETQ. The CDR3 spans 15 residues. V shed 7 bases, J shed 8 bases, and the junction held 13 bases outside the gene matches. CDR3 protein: CASHWRGQGFDEQFF. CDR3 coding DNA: TGCGCCAGCCATTGGAGGGGACAGGGCTTCGATGAGCAGTTCTTC. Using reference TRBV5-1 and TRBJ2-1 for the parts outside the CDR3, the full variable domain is KAGVTQTPRYLIKTRGQQVTLSCSPISGHRSVSWYQQTPGQGLQFLFEYFSETQRNKGNFPGRFSGRQFSNSRSEMNVSTLELGDSALYLCASHWRGQGFDEQFFGPGTRLTVL.

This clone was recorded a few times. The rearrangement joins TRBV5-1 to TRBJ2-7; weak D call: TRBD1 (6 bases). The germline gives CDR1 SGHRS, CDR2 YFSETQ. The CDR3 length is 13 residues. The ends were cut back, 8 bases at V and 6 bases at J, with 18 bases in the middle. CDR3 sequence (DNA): TGCGCCAGGACAACAGGGATCCCCGTCGAGCAGTACTTC. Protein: CARTTGIPVEQYF.

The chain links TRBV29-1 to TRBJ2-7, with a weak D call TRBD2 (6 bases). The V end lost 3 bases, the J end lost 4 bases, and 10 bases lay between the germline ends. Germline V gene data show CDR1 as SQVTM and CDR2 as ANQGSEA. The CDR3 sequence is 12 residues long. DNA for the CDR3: TGCAGCGTTGACGCGGGGAGGTACGAGCAGTACTTC. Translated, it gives CSVDAGRYEQYF.

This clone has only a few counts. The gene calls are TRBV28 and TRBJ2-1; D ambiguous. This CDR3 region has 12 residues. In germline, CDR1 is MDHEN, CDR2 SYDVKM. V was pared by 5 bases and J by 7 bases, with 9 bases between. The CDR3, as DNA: TGTGCCAGCAGTCCAGACTTGAATGAGCAGTTCTTC. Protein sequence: CASSPDLNEQFF.

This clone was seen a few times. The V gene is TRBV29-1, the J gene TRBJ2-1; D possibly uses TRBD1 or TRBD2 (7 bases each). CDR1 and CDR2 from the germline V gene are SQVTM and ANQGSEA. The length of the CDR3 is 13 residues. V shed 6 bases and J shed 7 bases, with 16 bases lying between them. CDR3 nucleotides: TGCAGCGTCACAGGGGCGGGAGTGAATGAGCAGTTCTTC. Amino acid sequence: CSVTGAGVNEQFF.

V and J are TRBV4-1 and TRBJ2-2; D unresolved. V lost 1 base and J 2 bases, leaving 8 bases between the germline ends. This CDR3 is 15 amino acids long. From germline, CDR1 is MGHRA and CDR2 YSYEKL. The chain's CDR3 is CASSQVQSNTGELFF. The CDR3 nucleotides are TGCGCCAGCAGCCAAGTACAGTCAAACACCGGGGAGCTGTTTTTT.

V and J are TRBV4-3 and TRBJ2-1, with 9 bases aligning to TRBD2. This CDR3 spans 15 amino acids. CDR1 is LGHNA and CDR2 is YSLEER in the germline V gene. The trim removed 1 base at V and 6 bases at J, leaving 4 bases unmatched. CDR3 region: CASSQGLAGRNEQFF. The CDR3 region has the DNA TGCGCCAGCAGCCAAGGGCTAGCGGGACGCAATGAGCAGTTCTTC.

The CDR3 DNA reads as TGTGCCAGCAGCTTCGCACGTCCCGAGCAGTACTTC. This gives the protein CASSFARPEQYF. J is TRBJ2-7 and V is TRBV28, with unresolved D. The V gene lost 6 bases and the J gene lost 6 bases, with 12 bases spanning the gap. The CDR3 is 12 amino acids. Germline CDR1 and CDR2: MDHEN and SYDVKM.

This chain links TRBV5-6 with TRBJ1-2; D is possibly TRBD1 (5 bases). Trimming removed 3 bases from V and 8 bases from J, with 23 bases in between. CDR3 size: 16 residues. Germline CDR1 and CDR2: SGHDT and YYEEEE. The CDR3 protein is CASSSLTSGLSRGYTF. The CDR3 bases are TGTGCCAGCAGCTCCTTAACGTCAGGGTTGAGCCGGGGCTACACCTTC.

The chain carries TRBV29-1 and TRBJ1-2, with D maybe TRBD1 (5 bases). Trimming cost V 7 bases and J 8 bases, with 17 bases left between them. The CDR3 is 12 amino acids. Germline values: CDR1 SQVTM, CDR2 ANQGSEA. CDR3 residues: CSGGTDLYGYTF. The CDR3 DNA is TGCAGCGGCGGGACGGACCTTTACGGCTACACCTTC.

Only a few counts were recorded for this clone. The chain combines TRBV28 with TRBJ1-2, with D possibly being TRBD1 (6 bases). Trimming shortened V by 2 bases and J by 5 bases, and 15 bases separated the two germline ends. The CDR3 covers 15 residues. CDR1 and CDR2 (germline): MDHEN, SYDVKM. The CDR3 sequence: CASSLPRDISYGYTF. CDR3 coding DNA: TGTGCCAGCAGTTTACCAAGGGACATTAGTTATGGCTACACCTTC.

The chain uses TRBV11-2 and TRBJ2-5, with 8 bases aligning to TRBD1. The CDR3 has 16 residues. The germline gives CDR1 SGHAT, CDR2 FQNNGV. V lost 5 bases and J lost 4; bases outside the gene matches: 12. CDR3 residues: CASSPRTGPYTETQYF. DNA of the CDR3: TGTGCCAGCAGCCCACGGACAGGGCCATATACAGAGACCCAGTACTTC. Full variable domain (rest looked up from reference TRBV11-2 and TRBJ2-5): EAGVAQSPRYKIIEKRQSVAFWCNPISGHATLYWYQQILGQGPKLLIQFQNNGVVDDSQLPKDRFSAERLKGVDSTLKIQPAKLEDSAVYLCASSPRTGPYTETQYFGPGTRLLVL.

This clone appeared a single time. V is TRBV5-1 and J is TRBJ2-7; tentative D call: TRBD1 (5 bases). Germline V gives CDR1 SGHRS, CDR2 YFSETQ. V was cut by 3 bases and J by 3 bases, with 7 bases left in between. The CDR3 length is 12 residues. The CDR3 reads CASSYDSYEQYF. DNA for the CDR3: TGCGCCAGCAGCTATGACAGCTACGAGCAGTACTTC.

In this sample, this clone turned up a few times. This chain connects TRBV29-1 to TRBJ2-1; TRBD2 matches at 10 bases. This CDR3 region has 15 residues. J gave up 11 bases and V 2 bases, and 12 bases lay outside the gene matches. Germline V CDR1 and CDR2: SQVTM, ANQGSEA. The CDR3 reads CSVEMSGLAVPKQFF. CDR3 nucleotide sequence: TGCAGCGTTGAAATGTCAGGACTAGCGGTCCCGAAGCAGTTCTTC.

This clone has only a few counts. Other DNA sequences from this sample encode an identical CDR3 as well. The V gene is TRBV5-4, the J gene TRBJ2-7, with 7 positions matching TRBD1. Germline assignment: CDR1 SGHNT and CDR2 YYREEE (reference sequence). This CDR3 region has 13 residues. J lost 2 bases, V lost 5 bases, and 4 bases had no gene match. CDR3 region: CASRIQGTYEQYF. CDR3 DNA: TGTGCCAGCAGAATACAGGGGACCTACGAGCAGTACTTC.

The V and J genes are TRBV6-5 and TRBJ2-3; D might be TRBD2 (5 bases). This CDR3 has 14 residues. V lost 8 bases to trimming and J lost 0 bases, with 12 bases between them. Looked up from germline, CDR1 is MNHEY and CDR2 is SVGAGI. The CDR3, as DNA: TGTGCCAGCCAGCCGGGAACTAGCACAGATACGCAGTATTTT. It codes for CASQPGTSTDTQYF.